This T cell receptor (beta chain) was sequenced for a study of blood T cell repertoires in COVID-19. On the study more broadly: Specimens from acute and convalescent COVID-19 originated in the United States, Italy and Spain. Sources were T cells, B-cell-depleted T cells, or PBMCs; the material itself was cDNA or gDNA.

Study processing details: Amplification with reference gene primers provided the estimates of nucleated cell counts. Repertoires were generated with immunoSEQ multiplex PCR, while TCRdb's copy carries only in-frame clones and drops some. D and trimming come from the DNA, and the V and J calls and clone size come from that table. The sample consists of under 130,000 clones, about 88% of them appearing once. Unmatched junction bases numbered 6, after V lost 2 bases and J lost 4 bases. The germline gives CDR1 SEHNR, CDR2 FQNEAQ (reference sequence). The CDR3 sequence is 15 residues long. The sample was peripheral blood. The receptor comes from a human donor in a cohort sampled during active COVID-19. The chain has TRBV7-9 and TRBJ1-2; 8 bases agree with TRBD1. CDR3: CASSLISGTGYGYTF. DNA of the CDR3: TGTGCCAGCAGCTTAATATCCGGGACAGGCTATGGCTACACCTTC.